The clone carrying this TCR delta chain came up a few times. What it binds is not known. The CDR3 spans 24 residues. Germline-derived CDR1 and CDR2 are TSWWSYY and QGS. V was cut by 3 bases and J by 4 bases, with 42 bases left in between. RNA was extracted from the cells and then reverse transcribed. CDR3 amplicons came from multiplex PCR with pooled V-gene forward and constant-region reverse primers. TCRdb reanalysed the multiplex PCR reads with CATT. This sample has about 73,000 delta-chain clones; approximately 30% occur once, and the top ten carry around 0.3%. The data belong to a study of Vδ1+ human thymocytes. Purity of the sorted Vdelta1+ thymocytes ranged from about 97% to 99.6%. General study points: In the thymus, TRG and TRD repertoires looked highly polyclonal with Gaussian CDR3 lengths. Unlike peripheral blood Vdelta1+ controls, thymic delta-chain sequences included approximately 21% Vdelta2 and few Vdelta3. Donors shared many TRG clonotypes but few TRD clonotypes. The authors advised highly purified populations and single-cell validation.

This TCR was recovered from a boy less than two years old who had congenital heart surgery. The chain employs TRDV1 and TRDJ1, with D perhaps TRDD3 (5 bases). Sequences were obtained from Vdelta1+ gamma-delta thymocytes from the thymus. The subset was: FACS-sorted CD3+ TCRalphabeta- TCRVdelta1+ TCRVdelta2- thymocytes. DNA of the CDR3: TGTGCTCTTGGGGATACCAATTTCCGTTTCTTACCCCGGGGGCGAAGGCTGATGGTCGATAAACTCATCTTT. Protein product: CALGDTNFRFLPRGRRLMVDKLIF.